The 23 T cell receptor beta chains listed next were all sequenced from one sample in a study of CD8 T cells in ankylosing spondylitis. TCRdb passed the 5' RACE reads through MiXCR, listing each CDR3 protein once. The sample yields hundreds of thousands of distinct CDR3 sequences, roughly 24% seen once. The sequenced material came from blood, either unsorted or a sorted T cell fraction (not recorded which). These receptors were collected from a male donor with ankylosing spondylitis or in good health (not recorded which).

This chain joins TRBV12-3 or TRBV12-4 and TRBJ2-3, with unresolved D. The length of the CDR3 is 15 residues. Trimming left V 6 bases short and J 4 bases short, with 17 bases between. This CDR3 is CASRLSETTSDTQYF. CDR3 nucleotides: TGTGCCAGCAGATTGTCGGAGACAACGTCAGATACGCAGTATTTT.

This clonotype was recorded at least ten times. This chain uses TRBV12-3 or TRBV12-4 with TRBJ2-2, with D perhaps TRBD2 (6 bases). This CDR3 spans 14 amino acids. V was trimmed by 4 bases and J by 8 bases, leaving 14 bases between them. The CDR3 bases are TGTGCCAGCAGTTGGGACTGGACATCTGGGGAGCTGTTTTTT. Its protein is CASSWDWTSGELFF.

The rearrangement uses TRBV5-1 and TRBJ1-1, with D tentatively TRBD1 (5 bases). The germline V gene encodes CDR1 SGHRS and CDR2 YFSETQ. This CDR3 spans 15 amino acids. Trimming took 4 bases from V and 2 from J, leaving 15 bases between them. The CDR3 sequence: CASSAGNRDNTEAFF. The CDR3 coding sequence is TGCGCCAGCAGCGCGGGGAACCGGGACAACACTGAAGCTTTCTTT.

This clonotype was observed many times. The rearrangement joins TRBV18 to TRBJ2-7; D is unresolved. CDR3 size: 13 residues. Trimming removed 3 bases at V and 3 bases at J, with 9 bases between. Per germline, CDR1 KGHSH and CDR2 LQKENI. CDR3 bases: TGTGCCAGCTCACCTGGGCACAACTACGAGCAGTACTTC. Protein sequence: CASSPGHNYEQYF. The complete variable domain, with remaining parts taken from reference TRBV18 and TRBJ2-7, reads NAGVMQNPRHLVRRRGQEARLRCSPMKGHSHVYWYRQLPEEGLKFMVYLQKENIIDESGMPKERFSAEFPKEGPSILRIQQVVRGDSAAYFCASSPGHNYEQYFGPGTRLTVT.

A few counts support this clonotype. The chain recombines TRBV15 with TRBJ1-1, with 8 positions matching TRBD1. The ends lost 6 bases at V and 4 bases at J; junction bases unmatched: 10. CDR1 is LNHNV and CDR2 is YYDKDF in the germline V gene (reference sequence). This CDR3 contains 15 residues. In DNA form, the CDR3 reads TGTGCCACCAGGCGTGCAGGGGGCGGTGGCACTGAAGCTTTCTTT. Translation: CATRRAGGGGTEAFF.

This clonotype has a count of ten or more. V gene TRBV6-5 combines with J gene TRBJ1-2; D uncertain. With 5 bases removed from V and 4 bases from J, the gap between germline ends came to 8 bases. Germline CDR1 reads MNHEY; CDR2 reads SVGAGI. The CDR3 runs 12 residues. The CDR3 here is CASSQAFYGYTF. As DNA, the CDR3 is TGTGCCAGCAGTCAGGCCTTCTATGGCTACACCTTC.

The rearrangement links TRBV20-1 to TRBJ1-6; D is perhaps TRBD1 (6 bases). The CDR3 sequence is 15 residues long. Trimming cost V 0 bases and J 8 bases, with 14 bases left between them. From germline, CDR1 is DFQATT and CDR2 SNEGSKA (reference sequence). CDR3 DNA: TGCAGTGCTAGAGATTGGGGGGCTCTCCATTCACCCCTCCACTTT. This translates into CSARDWGALHSPLHF.

This clonotype has ten or more counts. The rearrangement uses TRBV5-6 and TRBJ2-7; maybe TRBD1 (6 bases). Germline CDR1 SGHDT, CDR2 YYEEEE. V dropped 0 bases and J dropped 4 bases, with 11 bases sitting between them. The CDR3 totals 14 residues. This CDR3 is CASSLGWQGYEQYF. CDR3 coding DNA: TGTGCCAGCAGCTTGGGTTGGCAGGGGTACGAGCAGTACTTC.

In its sample, this clonotype was seen many times. The genes are TRBV7-3 and TRBJ2-1, with 9 bases that match TRBD2. There are 17 residues in the CDR3. V lost 1 base to trimming and J lost 4 bases; unmatched junction nucleotides: 8. Per the germline V gene, CDR1 is SGHTA and CDR2 is FQGTGA. Here the CDR3 reads CASSLRGGGAGYNEQFF. The CDR3 DNA reads as TGTGCCAGCAGCTTAAGGGGCGGGGGGGCTGGATACAATGAGCAGTTCTTC.

The chain recombines TRBV12-3 or TRBV12-4 with TRBJ2-7; 7 nucleotides align to TRBD1. CDR3 length equals 14 residues. V dropped 5 bases and J dropped 6; count of bases not matched to a gene: 10. This chain's CDR3 is CASSRDSPALEQYF. CDR3 nucleotides: TGTGCCAGCAGTAGGGACAGTCCCGCTCTCGAGCAGTACTTC.

V is TRBV15 and J is TRBJ1-4, with 7 bases fitting TRBD1. In germline, CDR1 is LNHNV, CDR2 YYDKDF (reference sequence). After removal of 10 bases from V and 1 base from J, the junction contained 6 bases not matched to a gene. The CDR3 is 14 residues long. The CDR3 DNA sequence: TGTGCCATACGACAGGGAGTAACTAATGAAAAACTGTTTTTT. Translation gives CAIRQGVTNEKLFF.

This chain links TRBV7-9 with TRBJ2-5; TRBD2 matches 11 bases. CDR1 and CDR2 (germline): SEHNR, FQNEAQ (reference sequence). This CDR3 has 17 residues. After removal of 3 bases from V and 2 bases from J, the junction contained 8 bases not matched to a gene. The CDR3 sequence: CASSFLLTSGEQETQYF. The CDR3 nucleotides are TGTGCCAGCAGCTTCCTCCTGACTAGCGGGGAACAAGAGACCCAGTACTTC.

This clonotype was detected many times. The chain has TRBV11-2 and TRBJ2-5, with D possibly matching TRBD1 (5 bases). CDR3 size: 12 residues. Trimming took 0 bases from V and 7 from J, leaving 6 bases between them. Germline V gene lookup returns CDR1 SGHAT and CDR2 FQNNGV. DNA of the CDR3: TGTGCCAGCAGCTTAGAAACAGGGACCCAGTACTTC. This translates into CASSLETGTQYF.

Ten or more counts support this clonotype. The gene calls are TRBV28 and TRBJ2-7; D is uncertain. The CDR3 has 12 amino acids. V lost 3 bases, J lost 2 bases, and 5 bases lay in between. Germline lookup yields CDR1 MDHEN and CDR2 SYDVKM. Written as DNA, the CDR3 is TGTGCCAGCAGTTTGCAAACCTACGAGCAGTACTTC. It encodes CASSLQTYEQYF.

There are many counts of this clonotype. The J gene is TRBJ2-7, the V gene TRBV12-3 or TRBV12-4, with TRBD1 identical over 8 bases. This CDR3 region has 13 residues. V shed 6 bases, J shed 2 bases, and the junction held 3 bases outside the gene matches. The CDR3 spells CASRQDRAYEQYF. CDR3 bases: TGTGCCAGCAGACAGGACAGGGCCTACGAGCAGTACTTC.

The gene calls are TRBV5-5 and TRBJ1-6, with D possibly being TRBD1 (6 bases). V was cut by 4 bases and J by 10 bases, with 15 bases left in between. This CDR3 has 14 amino acids. Germline V gives CDR1 SGHKS, CDR2 YYEKEE (reference sequence). The CDR3 region is CASSRTGNGSPLHF. CDR3 coding DNA: TGTGCCAGCAGCCGTACAGGGAACGGGTCACCCCTCCACTTT. The full variable domain, completed using reference TRBV5-5 and TRBJ1-6, is DAGVTQSPTHLIKTRGQQVTLRCSPISGHKSVSWYQQVLGQGPQFIFQYYEKEERGRGNFPDRFSARQFPNYSSELNVNALLLGDSALYLCASSRTGNGSPLHFGNGTRLTVT.

The J gene is TRBJ1-6, the V gene TRBV6-5; the D is unclear. The germline V gene encodes CDR1 MNHEY and CDR2 SVGAGI. The V and J ends lost 0 bases and 5 bases respectively, with 17 bases between them. This CDR3 has 18 amino acids. The chain's CDR3 is CASSYSGGPRTNNSPLHF. CDR3 DNA: TGTGCCAGCAGTTACTCGGGCGGACCTCGAACCAATAATTCACCCCTCCACTTT.

This clonotype was found many times. The chain employs TRBV29-1 and TRBJ2-1; D call uncertain. Germline-derived CDR1 and CDR2 are SQVTM and ANQGSEA. The V end lost 7 bases, the J end lost 9 bases, and 10 bases lay between the germline ends. The CDR3 covers 10 residues. The CDR3 DNA reads as TGCAGCGGGCAGGTAACTGAGCAGTTCTTC. It translates to CSGQVTEQFF.

The sample holds many counts of this clonotype. This sequence joins TRBV20-1 and TRBJ1-5, with D perhaps TRBD1 (5 bases). Trimming took off 3 bases at V and 1 base at J, with 10 bases between the two ends. The CDR3 spans 14 residues. In germline, CDR1 is DFQATT, CDR2 SNEGSKA (reference sequence). This chain's CDR3 is CSASGGLSNQPQHF. CDR3 nucleotides: TGCAGTGCTAGCGGGGGGTTGAGCAATCAGCCCCAGCATTTT.

Of note for this clonotype: One end of the junction is discordant with germline, which a read error may explain. The genes are TRBV4-2 and TRBJ2-1; unclear D gene. This CDR3 is 16 amino acids long. Germline CDR1 reads LGHNA; CDR2 reads YNFKEQ. The CDR3, as DNA: TGTGCCAGCAGCCCAGGTCGACACAGCTCCTACCATGAGCAGTTCTTC. Protein product: CASSPGRHSSYHEQFF.

The chain employs TRBV27 and TRBJ2-4; 11 nucleotides line up with TRBD1. With V trimmed by 6 bases and J by 3 bases, 4 bases remained unmatched. The CDR3 consists of 15 residues. Looked up from germline, CDR1 is MNHEY and CDR2 is SMNVEV (reference sequence). The CDR3 nucleotides read TGTGCCAGCAGCCGGGGGACAGGGGGCAAAAACATTCAGTACTTC. This gives the protein CASSRGTGGKNIQYF.

The chain carries TRBV18 and TRBJ2-5; D ambiguous. This CDR3 contains 13 residues. V was pared by 7 bases and J by 1 base, with 10 bases between. Germline CDR1 is KGHSH and CDR2 is LQKENI. The CDR3 reads CASFSASQETQYF. The CDR3, as DNA: TGTGCCAGCTTTTCGGCCAGCCAAGAGACCCAGTACTTC.

The chain is built from TRBV5-1 and TRBJ2-7, with 7 bases identical to TRBD2. Germline CDR1 SGHRS, CDR2 YFSETQ. Trimming at V came to 3 bases and at J to 1 base, leaving 4 bases not matched to a gene. This CDR3 is 14 amino acids long. The CDR3 coding sequence is TGCGCCAGCAGCTCCCGCGGGAGTTCCTACGAGCAGTACTTC. Its protein product is CASSSRGSSYEQYF.